The clone carrying this T cell receptor (beta chain) was recorded at least ten times. The related graft donor's blood sample was taken on the day of bone marrow donation. Data came from immunoSEQ multiplex PCR; TCRdb stores just in-frame clones and leaves some out. Listed for the sample are 20,000 to 25,000 clones, none seen a single time. The sample comes from a study of T cells after posttransplantation cyclophosphamide. CDR3 length: 17 amino acids. The germline V gene has CDR1 SGHTA and CDR2 FQGNSA. V trimming: 2 bases; J trimming: 4 bases; junction bases outside the gene matches: 6. Sequenced input: PBMCs. The chain recombines TRBV7-2 with TRBJ2-2; 11 bases agree with TRBD2. The TCR was taken from a woman aged 55-75 years in good health, CMV-negative, and a related stem cell transplant donor. The CDR3, as DNA: TGTGCCAGCAGCTTATCACTAGCGGGAGTGGGCACCGGGGAGCTGTTTTTT. Its translation: CASSLSLAGVGTGELFF.